This T cell receptor (beta chain) was recovered during a study of blood T cell repertoires in COVID-19. In terms of age and location, participants ranged from roughly 18 to 95 years and lived in about two dozen US areas. Germline V gene sequence: CDR1 SNHLY, CDR2 FYNNEI. This CDR3 is built from 17 residues. V trimming: 5 bases; J trimming: 0 bases; junction bases outside the gene matches: 9. Authors' processing steps: Researchers report that nucleated cell counts were estimated from reference gene primer amplification. Data came from immunoSEQ multiplex PCR; TCRdb stores just in-frame clones and leaves some out. The DNA was the basis for D and trimming; V, J and clone size are from that table. The table lists approximately 360,000 clones, about 87% of them singletons.

This TCR was sampled from a man in his forties in a cohort exposed to, infected with or recovered from COVID-19 (not recorded which). Sequencing was carried out using PBMCs or T cells enriched from blood (not recorded which). The chain joins TRBV2 to TRBJ1-3; 8 bases fit TRBD1. The CDR3: CASSSFDRGPSGNTIYF. CDR3 coding DNA: TGTGCCAGCAGTTCCTTCGACAGGGGACCCTCTGGAAACACCATATATTTT. Filled out from reference TRBV2 and TRBJ1-3, the complete variable domain reads EPEVTQTPSHQVTQMGQEVILRCVPISNHLYFYWYRQILGQKVEFLVSFYNNEISEKSEIFDDQFSVERPDGSNFTLKIRSTKLEDSAMYFCASSSFDRGPSGNTIYFGEGSWLTVV.